These 6 T cell receptor beta chains share one sample of origin, sequenced in a study of cytomegalovirus exposure and HLA in healthy donors. Here immunoSEQ multiplex PCR was the method, and the copy in TCRdb shows in-frame clones only, minus some. Of fewer than 55,000 clones in the sample, roughly 93% were seen once. Sample: PBMCs. These receptors were collected from a man younger than 30 in good health and CMV-seronegative.

J is TRBJ2-7 and V is TRBV19; a possible D gene is TRBD1 (5 bases). The V end was cut by 5 bases, the J end by 6 bases, with 14 bases between. Germline V gives CDR1 LNHDA, CDR2 SQIVND (reference sequence). The CDR3 is made up of 13 amino acids. CDR3 DNA sequence: TGTGCCAGTAGTGATTTTAAGGGGCGCGAGCAGTACTTC. This encodes CASSDFKGREQYF.

The chain uses TRBV28 and TRBJ1-2, with unresolved D. V lost 3 bases and J 2 bases, leaving 10 bases between the germline ends. Germline CDR1 and CDR2: MDHEN and SYDVKM. The CDR3 covers 14 residues. The CDR3 bases are TGTGCCAGCAGTTTGTTAGTCTACAACTATGGCTACACCTTC. It yields the protein CASSLLVYNYGYTF.

The rearrangement uses TRBV10-1 and TRBJ1-2; D is unclear. Trimming took off 0 bases at V and 8 bases at J, with 10 bases between the two ends. The CDR3 extends over 13 amino acids. Germline CDR1 reads WNHNN; CDR2 reads SYGVQD (reference sequence). CDR3 protein: CASSESRGLGYTF. Here the CDR3 DNA reads TGCGCCAGCAGTGAGTCGCGGGGTCTCGGCTACACCTTC.

The J gene is TRBJ2-2, the V gene TRBV6-5, with 7 bases identical to TRBD2. V lost 6 bases, J lost 0 bases, and 4 bases stayed unmatched. This CDR3 has 15 amino acids. CDR1 and CDR2 (germline): MNHEY, SVGAGI. The CDR3 nucleotides are TGTGCCAGCAGACGCACTAGCGCGAACACCGGGGAGCTGTTTTTT. Amino acid sequence: CASRRTSANTGELFF.

The chain recombines TRBV2 with TRBJ2-7, with a weak D call TRBD1 (6 bases). Germline CDR1 reads SNHLY; CDR2 reads FYNNEI. This CDR3 spans 12 amino acids. V lost 8 bases and J lost 5, with 13 bases in between. The CDR3 loop reads CASAQGLHEQYF. CDR3 in DNA: TGTGCCAGCGCACAGGGTCTCCACGAGCAGTACTTC.

This clone was counted a single time. The chain uses TRBV5-4 and TRBJ1-2; maybe TRBD1 (6 bases). The CDR3 has 17 residues. Trimming took off 4 bases at V and 7 bases at J, with 26 bases between the two ends. Germline CDR1 is SGHNT and CDR2 is YYREEE (reference sequence). The CDR3 DNA is TGTGCCAGCAGCCCGGTACTGGGGGGGCTAATTGGCGGTGGCTACACCTTC. This encodes CASSPVLGGLIGGGYTF.